This T cell receptor (beta chain) comes out of a study of cytomegalovirus exposure and HLA in healthy donors. With 6 bases removed from V and 2 bases from J, the gap between germline ends came to 14 bases. The CDR3 loop spans 14 amino acids. The germline V gene has CDR1 LNHDA and CDR2 SQIVND (reference sequence). Primers: 60 Vbeta forward and 13 Jbeta reverse. Method: immunoSEQ multiplex PCR; TCRdb's copy keeps in-frame clones and lacks some. The sample lists hundreds of thousands of clones; over 75% were seen once. The chain joins TRBV19 to TRBJ2-7, with D perhaps TRBD1 (5 bases). The origin of this receptor is a boy between 10 and 17 years old in good health and CMV-seronegative. Sequenced: PBMCs. CDR3 nucleotide sequence: TGTGCCAGTAGCCGACAGCCCAGCCCCTACGAGCAGTACTTC. This gives the protein CASSRQPSPYEQYF. Full variable domain (remainder filled in from reference TRBV19 and TRBJ2-7): DGGITQSPKYLFRKEGQNVTLSCEQNLNHDAMYWYRQDPGQGLRLIYYSQIVNDFQKGDIAEGYSVSREKKESFPLTVTSAQKNPTAFYLCASSRQPSPYEQYFGPGTRLTVT.